This T cell receptor beta chain was identified in a study of CD8+ T cells in alopecia areata. The treatment was: oral pan-JAK inhibitor, 5-10 mg twice daily. Trimming removed 8 bases at V and 8 bases at J, with 19 bases between. This CDR3 spans 14 amino acids. Per the germline V gene, CDR1 is MDHEN and CDR2 is SYDVKM. TCR sequencing used cDNA made by reverse transcription of extracted RNA. Method: immunoSEQ multiplex PCR; TCRdb's copy keeps in-frame clones and lacks some. The profile shows fewer than 110,000 clones, about nine tenths of them singletons. This chain uses TRBV28 with TRBJ2-1; D might be TRBD1 (6 bases). The clonotype comes from a human donor with alopecia areata. This sample comprised CD8+ T cells sorted from blood, obtained around week 31, from a patient treated with tofacitinib. The DNA of the CDR3 is TGTGCCAGCCAACGGGGCAGGGGAGTGTATGAGCAGTTCTTC. Translation gives CASQRGRGVYEQFF.